The 2 T cell receptor beta chains reported below all come from one sample, sequenced in a study of control samples from healthy donors and cancer patients. Clones were read by immunoSEQ multiplex PCR, and TCRdb kept only the in-frame ones, dropping some. The sample includes 100,000 to 150,000 clones, over 75% seen only once; the top ten take roughly 3%. The source material was blood. The origin of the receptors is a man aged 55 to 70 in good health.

The rearrangement joins TRBV6-5 to TRBJ1-4, with 8 bases lining up with TRBD1. CDR3 length: 15 residues. Germline V gene sequence: CDR1 MNHEY, CDR2 SVGAGI. J was trimmed by 7 bases and V by 0 bases; bases with no gene match: 4. Here the CDR3 reads CASSYSTGVGEKLFF. In DNA form, the CDR3 reads TGTGCCAGCAGTTACTCGACAGGGGTCGGTGAAAAACTGTTTTTT.

The J gene is TRBJ1-1, the V gene TRBV25-1; 7 bases fit TRBD1. Germline V gives CDR1 MGHDK, CDR2 SYGVNS. This CDR3 is 15 amino acids long. The V gene end was trimmed by 3 bases and the J gene end by 0 bases; junction bases not matched to a gene: 4. CDR3 region: CASSEGQRMNTEAFF. The DNA for the CDR3 is TGTGCCAGCAGTGAGGGACAGAGAATGAACACTGAAGCTTTCTTT.